The source of this T cell receptor (beta chain) is a study of T cells in localized non-small cell lung cancer. Study-level results: T cell clonality was highest in uninvolved adjacent lung, above tumor. Sequencing covered just one tumor region, so heterogeneity cannot be ruled out. Of the top 100 tumor clones, median approximately 60 were in adjacent lung, 25 to 35 among its top 100. In the blood, greater T cell density corresponded to longer overall survival.

Clones were read by immunoSEQ multiplex PCR, and TCRdb kept only the in-frame ones, dropping some. In the table there are approximately 65,000 clones, 75% to 85% of which are singletons. The ends were cut back, 4 bases at V and 7 bases at J, with 14 bases in the middle. Germline values: CDR1 SGHRS, CDR2 YFSETQ. The CDR3 loop spans 14 amino acids. Details on this clone: No antigen is known for it.

This TCR came from a man aged 40-75 years with stage II lung adenocarcinoma. Sequenced here: PBMCs, sampled before any cancer treatment. The chain links TRBV5-1 to TRBJ1-4, with a possible D match to TRBD1 (6 bases). The CDR3 is CASSRTEEGEKLFF. In DNA form, the CDR3 reads TGCGCCAGCAGCAGGACAGAGGAGGGTGAAAAACTGTTTTTT.